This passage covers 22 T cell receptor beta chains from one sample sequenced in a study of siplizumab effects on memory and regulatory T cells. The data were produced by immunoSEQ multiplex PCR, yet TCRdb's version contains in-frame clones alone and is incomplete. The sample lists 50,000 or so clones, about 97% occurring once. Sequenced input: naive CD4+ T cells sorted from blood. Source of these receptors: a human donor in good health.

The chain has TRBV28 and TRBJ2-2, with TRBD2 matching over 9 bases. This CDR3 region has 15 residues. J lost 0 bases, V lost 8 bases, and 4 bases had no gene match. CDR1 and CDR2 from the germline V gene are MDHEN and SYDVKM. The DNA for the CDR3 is TGTGCCAGCTGGACTAGCGCTGCGAACACCGGGGAGCTGTTTTTT. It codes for CASWTSAANTGELFF.

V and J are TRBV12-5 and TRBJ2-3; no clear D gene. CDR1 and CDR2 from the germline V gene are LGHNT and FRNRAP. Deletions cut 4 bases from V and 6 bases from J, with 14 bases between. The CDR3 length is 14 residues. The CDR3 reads CASGSPHSGDTQYF. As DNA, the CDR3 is TGTGCTAGTGGTTCCCCCCACAGTGGCGATACGCAGTATTTT.

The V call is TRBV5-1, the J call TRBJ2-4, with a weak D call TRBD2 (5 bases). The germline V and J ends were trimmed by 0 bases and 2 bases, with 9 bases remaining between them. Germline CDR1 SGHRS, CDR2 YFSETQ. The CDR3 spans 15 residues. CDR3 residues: CASSLDGSPKNIQYF. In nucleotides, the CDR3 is TGCGCCAGCAGCTTGGATGGGAGTCCCAAAAACATTCAGTACTTC.

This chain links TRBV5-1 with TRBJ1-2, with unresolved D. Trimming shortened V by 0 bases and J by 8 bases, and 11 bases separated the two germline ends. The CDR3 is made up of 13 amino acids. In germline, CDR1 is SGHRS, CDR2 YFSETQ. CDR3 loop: CASSLALSSGYTF. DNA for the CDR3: TGCGCCAGCAGCTTGGCCCTCAGTTCAGGCTACACCTTC.

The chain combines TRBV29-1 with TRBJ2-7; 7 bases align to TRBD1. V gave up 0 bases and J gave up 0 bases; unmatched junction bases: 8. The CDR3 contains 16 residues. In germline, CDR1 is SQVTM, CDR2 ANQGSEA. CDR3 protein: CSVEDLTGFNSYEQYF. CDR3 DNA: TGCAGCGTTGAAGACCTGACAGGGTTTAACTCCTACGAGCAGTACTTC.

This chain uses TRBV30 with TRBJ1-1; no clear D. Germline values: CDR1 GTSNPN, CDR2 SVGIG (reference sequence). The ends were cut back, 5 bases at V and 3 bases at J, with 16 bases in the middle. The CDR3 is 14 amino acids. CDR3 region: CAWDTFSGYTEAFF. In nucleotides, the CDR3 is TGTGCCTGGGACACTTTTTCGGGCTACACTGAAGCTTTCTTT.

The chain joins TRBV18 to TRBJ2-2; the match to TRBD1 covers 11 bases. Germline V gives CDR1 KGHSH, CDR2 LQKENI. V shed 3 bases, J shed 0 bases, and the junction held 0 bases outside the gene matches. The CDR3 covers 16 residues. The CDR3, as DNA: TGTGCCAGCTCACCGGGACAGGGGGCGAACACCGGGGAGCTGTTTTTT. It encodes CASSPGQGANTGELFF.

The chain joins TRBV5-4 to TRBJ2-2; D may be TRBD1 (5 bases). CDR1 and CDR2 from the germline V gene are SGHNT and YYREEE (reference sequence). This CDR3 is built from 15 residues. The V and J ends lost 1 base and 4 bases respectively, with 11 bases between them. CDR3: CASSLRQGGTGELFF. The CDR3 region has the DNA TGTGCCAGCAGCTTGCGGCAGGGCGGCACCGGGGAGCTGTTTTTT.

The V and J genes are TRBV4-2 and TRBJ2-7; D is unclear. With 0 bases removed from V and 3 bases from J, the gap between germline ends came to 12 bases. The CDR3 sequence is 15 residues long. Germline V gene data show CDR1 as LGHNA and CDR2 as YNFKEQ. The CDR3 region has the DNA TGTGCCAGCAGCCAAGATTACGGTGGTCGCTACGAGCAGTACTTC. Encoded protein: CASSQDYGGRYEQYF.

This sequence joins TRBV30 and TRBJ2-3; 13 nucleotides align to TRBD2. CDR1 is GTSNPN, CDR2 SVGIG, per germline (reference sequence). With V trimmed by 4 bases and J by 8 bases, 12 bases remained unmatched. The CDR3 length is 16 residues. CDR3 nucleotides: TGTGCCTGGAACCCCGCCGGGACTAGCGGGATCGGTACGCAGTATTTT. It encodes CAWNPAGTSGIGTQYF. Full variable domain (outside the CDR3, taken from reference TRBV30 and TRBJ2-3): SQTIHQWPATLVQPVGSPLSLECTVEGTSNPNLYWYRQAAGRGLQLLFYSVGIGQISSEVPQNLSASRPQDRQFILSSKKLLLSDSGFYLCAWNPAGTSGIGTQYFGPGTRLTVL.

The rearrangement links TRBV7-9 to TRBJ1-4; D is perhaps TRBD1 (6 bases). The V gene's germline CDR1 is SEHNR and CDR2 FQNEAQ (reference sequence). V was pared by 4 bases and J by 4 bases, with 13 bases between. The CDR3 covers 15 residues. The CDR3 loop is CASSSRDTDNEKLFF. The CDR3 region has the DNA TGTGCCAGCAGCTCACGGGACACAGATAATGAAAAACTGTTTTTT.

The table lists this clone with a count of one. The CDR3 loop reads CASSIDRTNTGELFF. The CDR3 DNA reads TGTGCCAGCAGCATAGACAGAACGAACACCGGGGAGCTGTTTTTT. J is TRBJ2-2 and V is TRBV9; TRBD1 might be the D (5 bases). The germline V and J ends were trimmed by 4 bases and 0 bases, with 10 bases remaining between them. The CDR3 spans 15 residues. Per the germline V gene, CDR1 is SGDLS and CDR2 is YYNGEE. Looking up the rest from reference TRBV9 and TRBJ2-2 gives the full variable domain: DSGVTQTPKHLITATGQRVTLRCSPRSGDLSVYWYQQSLDQGLQFLIQYYNGEERAKGNILERFSAQQFPDLHSELNLSSLELGDSALYFCASSIDRTNTGELFFGEGSRLTVL.

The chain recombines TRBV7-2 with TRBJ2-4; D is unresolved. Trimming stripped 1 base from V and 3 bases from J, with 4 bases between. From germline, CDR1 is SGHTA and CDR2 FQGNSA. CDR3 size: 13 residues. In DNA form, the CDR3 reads TGTGCCAGCAGCTTAGTGGGCAAAAACATTCAGTACTTC. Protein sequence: CASSLVGKNIQYF.

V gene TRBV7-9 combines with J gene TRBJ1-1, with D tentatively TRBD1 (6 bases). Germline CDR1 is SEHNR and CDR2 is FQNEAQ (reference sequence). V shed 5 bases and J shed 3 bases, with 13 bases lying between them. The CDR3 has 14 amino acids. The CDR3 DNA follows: TGTGCCAGCAGCCCCCAGGGGCGGTACACTGAAGCTTTCTTT. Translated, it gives CASSPQGRYTEAFF.

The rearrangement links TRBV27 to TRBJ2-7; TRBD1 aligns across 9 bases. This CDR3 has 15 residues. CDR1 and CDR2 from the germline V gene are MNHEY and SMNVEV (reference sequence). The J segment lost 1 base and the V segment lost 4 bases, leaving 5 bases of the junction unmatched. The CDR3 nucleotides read TGTGCCAGCAGTTCCGGACAGGGGAGGTCCTACGAGCAGTACTTC. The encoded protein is CASSSGQGRSYEQYF.

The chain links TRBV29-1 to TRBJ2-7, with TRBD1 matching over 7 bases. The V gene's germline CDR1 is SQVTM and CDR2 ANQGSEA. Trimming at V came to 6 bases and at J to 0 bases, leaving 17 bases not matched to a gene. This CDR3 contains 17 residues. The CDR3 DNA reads TGCAGCGTCCGGGACAGTTCGGTCGGCGGGCACTCCTACGAGCAGTACTTC. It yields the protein CSVRDSSVGGHSYEQYF.

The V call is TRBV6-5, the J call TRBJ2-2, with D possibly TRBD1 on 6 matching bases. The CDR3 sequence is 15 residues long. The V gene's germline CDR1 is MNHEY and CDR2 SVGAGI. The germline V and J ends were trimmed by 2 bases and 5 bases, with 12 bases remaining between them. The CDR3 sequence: CASSYNRVGTGELFF. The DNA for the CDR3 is TGTGCCAGCAGTTACAACAGGGTCGGAACCGGGGAGCTGTTTTTT.

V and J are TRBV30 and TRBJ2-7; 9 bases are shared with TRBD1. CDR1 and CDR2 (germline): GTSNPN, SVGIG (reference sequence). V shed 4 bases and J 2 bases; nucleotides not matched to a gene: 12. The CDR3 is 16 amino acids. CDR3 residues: CAWKRTGVSTAYEQYF. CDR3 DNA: TGTGCCTGGAAGCGGACAGGGGTTAGCACCGCCTACGAGCAGTACTTC. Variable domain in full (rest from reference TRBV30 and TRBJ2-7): SQTIHQWPATLVQPVGSPLSLECTVEGTSNPNLYWYRQAAGRGLQLLFYSVGIGQISSEVPQNLSASRPQDRQFILSSKKLLLSDSGFYLCAWKRTGVSTAYEQYFGPGTRLTVT.

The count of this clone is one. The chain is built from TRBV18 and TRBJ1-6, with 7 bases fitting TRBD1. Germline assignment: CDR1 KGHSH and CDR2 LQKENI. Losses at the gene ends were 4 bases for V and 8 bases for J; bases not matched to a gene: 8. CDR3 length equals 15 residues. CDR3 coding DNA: TGTGCCAGCTCACAACAGGGGAGAGGTGATTCACCCCTCCACTTT. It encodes CASSQQGRGDSPLHF.

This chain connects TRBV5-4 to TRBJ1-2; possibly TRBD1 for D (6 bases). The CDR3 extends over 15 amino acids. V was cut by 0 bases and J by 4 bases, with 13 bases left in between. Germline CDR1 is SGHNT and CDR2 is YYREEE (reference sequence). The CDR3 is CASSLAGGATYGYTF. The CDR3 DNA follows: TGTGCCAGCAGCTTGGCTGGGGGGGCGACCTATGGCTACACCTTC.

The CDR3 nucleotides are TGCGCCAGCAGCACCACAGGGAACACTGAAGCTTTCTTT. Amino acid sequence: CASSTTGNTEAFF. The chain has TRBV5-1 and TRBJ1-1; a weak D match, TRBD1 (5 bases). The CDR3 length is 13 residues. Germline values: CDR1 SGHRS, CDR2 YFSETQ. V lost 4 bases, J lost 1 base, and 8 bases lay in between.

CDR3 protein: CASSLDLGPGSGNTIYF. The CDR3 bases are TGTGCCAGCAGCTTAGACCTCGGTCCAGGGTCTGGAAACACCATATATTTT. The rearrangement joins TRBV7-2 to TRBJ1-3; D is perhaps TRBD1 (5 bases). The CDR3 runs to 17 residues. The V end lost 1 base, the J end lost 1 base, and 14 bases lay between the germline ends. Looked up from germline, CDR1 is SGHTA and CDR2 is FQGNSA.